This passage covers 17 T cell receptor beta chains from one sample sequenced in a study of cytomegalovirus exposure and HLA in healthy donors. The PCR used 60 Vbeta and 13 Jbeta primers. Data came from immunoSEQ multiplex PCR; TCRdb stores just in-frame clones and leaves some out. The sample table includes 45,000 to 60,000 clones. The sequenced sample consisted of PBMCs. Source of these receptors: a male donor in good health and CMV-seronegative.

The chain employs TRBV11-3 and TRBJ2-1, with no clear D. The germline V and J ends were trimmed by 5 bases and 9 bases, with 14 bases remaining between them. Germline loops: CDR1 SGHNT, CDR2 YENEEA. The CDR3 totals 13 residues. The CDR3 nucleotides read TGTGCCAGCAGCACAGTTCGTCAGGCTGAGCAGTTCTTC. It encodes CASSTVRQAEQFF.

V gene TRBV7-3 combines with J gene TRBJ2-2; D gene uncertain. The CDR3 has 13 residues. CDR1 and CDR2 from the germline V gene are SGHTA and FQGTGA. Trimming pared 2 bases from V and 4 bases from J, leaving 5 bases between. Here the CDR3 DNA reads TGTGCCAGCAGCTTAGGAGCCACCGGGGAGCTGTTTTTT. It translates to CASSLGATGELFF.

V and J are TRBV7-9 and TRBJ2-1, with 12 bases that match TRBD2. In germline, CDR1 is SEHNR, CDR2 FQNEAQ (reference sequence). Trimming took 7 bases from V and 4 from J; bases not matched to a gene: 14. This CDR3 spans 18 amino acids. This CDR3 reads CASTPRASGRAAYNEQFF. The DNA of the CDR3 is TGTGCCAGCACCCCGAGGGCTAGCGGGAGGGCCGCGTACAATGAGCAGTTCTTC.

The J gene is TRBJ2-1, the V gene TRBV7-2, with D tentatively TRBD1 (6 bases). The CDR3 extends over 17 amino acids. The germline V gene encodes CDR1 SGHTA and CDR2 FQGNSA. Trimming shortened V by 5 bases and J by 6 bases, and 23 bases separated the two germline ends. CDR3 sequence: CASSVGLGRPGANEQFF. As DNA, the CDR3 is TGTGCCAGCAGCGTAGGCCTAGGGCGGCCAGGGGCCAATGAGCAGTTCTTC.

The chain joins TRBV18 to TRBJ2-5, with 7 nucleotides matching TRBD1. J gave up 2 bases and V 0 bases, and 6 bases lay outside the gene matches. CDR1 is KGHSH and CDR2 is LQKENI in the germline V gene. The CDR3 extends over 16 amino acids. CDR3 nucleotides: TGTGCCAGCTCACCACCGGCCAGGGGGTTTCAAGAGACCCAGTACTTC. Translating gives CASSPPARGFQETQYF.

J is TRBJ2-5 and V is TRBV4-3, with TRBD2 matching over 11 bases. J gave up 11 bases and V 0 bases, and 14 bases lay outside the gene matches. Germline CDR1 LGHNA, CDR2 YSLEER. This CDR3 has 17 amino acids. CDR3 DNA sequence: TGCGCCAGCAGCCAAGAGAGCCTAGCGGGGGGACGGGGGGGTCAGTACTTC. Translating it yields CASSQESLAGGRGGQYF.

The rearrangement uses TRBV9 and TRBJ2-1; D is uncertain. From germline, CDR1 is SGDLS and CDR2 YYNGEE. The V end lost 0 bases, the J end lost 9 bases, and 13 bases lay between the germline ends. CDR3 size: 14 residues. The CDR3 region has the DNA TGTGCCAGCAGCGTAGTCCCAGGAAAAGGTGAGCAGTTCTTC. This translates into CASSVVPGKGEQFF.

The V call is TRBV11-2, the J call TRBJ2-7, with TRBD2 matching over 14 bases. CDR3 length equals 18 residues. The junction had 15 bases not matched to a gene; V was cut back by 5 bases and J by 6 bases. Germline V gene lookup returns CDR1 SGHAT and CDR2 FQNNGV. The CDR3 region is CASSPGTSGGSSSGEQYF. The CDR3 DNA sequence: TGTGCCAGCAGCCCCGGGACTAGCGGGGGTTCCTCGTCTGGCGAGCAGTACTTC.

V usage is TRBV7-2 and J usage is TRBJ2-5, with D possibly matching TRBD2 (7 bases). Trimming removed 1 base from V and 5 bases from J, with 14 bases in between. CDR1 SGHTA and CDR2 FQGNSA come from the germline V gene. CDR3 length equals 15 residues. CDR3 amino acids: CASSLETGRVETQYF. The CDR3 DNA reads as TGTGCCAGCAGCTTAGAAACAGGGAGGGTGGAGACCCAGTACTTC.

This chain links TRBV27 with TRBJ1-5; 9 bases align to TRBD1. The CDR3 sequence is 14 residues long. Germline loops: CDR1 MNHEY, CDR2 SMNVEV (reference sequence). With 6 bases clipped from V and 10 bases from J, the junction kept 10 bases outside the gene matches. CDR3 DNA: TGTGCCAGCAGCATCCGGGACAGGGTATCCCCCCAGCATTTT. Translation: CASSIRDRVSPQHF.

The gene calls are TRBV25-1 and TRBJ2-1; 7 bases align to TRBD2. Per the germline V gene, CDR1 is MGHDK and CDR2 is SYGVNS. This CDR3 spans 13 amino acids. The trim removed 8 bases at V and 5 bases at J, leaving 6 bases unmatched. The CDR3 DNA follows: TGTGCCAGCCCTGATGGGGGGGACAATGAGCAGTTCTTC. It is translated as CASPDGGDNEQFF.

The chain links TRBV2 to TRBJ2-7, with D perhaps matching TRBD2 (5 bases). Per germline, CDR1 SNHLY and CDR2 FYNNEI. V lost 0 bases and J lost 2, with 11 bases in between. There are 15 residues in the CDR3. CDR3 bases: TGTGCCAGCAGTGAAGCTAGCGAGAGCGCCTACGAGCAGTACTTC. Its protein product is CASSEASESAYEQYF.

The V gene is TRBV18, the J gene TRBJ2-3; the D gene is possibly TRBD2 (5 bases). The germline V gene has CDR1 KGHSH and CDR2 LQKENI. The CDR3 is 16 residues long. V lost 8 bases, J lost 2 bases, and 20 bases lay in between. This CDR3 reads CASAGSGIGITDTQYF. DNA for the CDR3: TGTGCCAGCGCCGGATCCGGGATAGGGATCACAGATACGCAGTATTTT.

The genes are TRBV9 and TRBJ2-5; 8 nucleotides align to TRBD2. The CDR3 covers 14 residues. Germline trimming cut 5 bases from V and 5 bases from J; bases unmatched to any gene: 8. CDR1 is SGDLS, CDR2 YYNGEE, per germline. CDR3 protein: CASSLGLAGETQYF. CDR3 in DNA: TGTGCCAGCAGTTTAGGTCTAGCGGGTGAGACCCAGTACTTC. The full variable domain, rest sourced from reference TRBV9 and TRBJ2-5, is DSGVTQTPKHLITATGQRVTLRCSPRSGDLSVYWYQQSLDQGLQFLIQYYNGEERAKGNILERFSAQQFPDLHSELNLSSLELGDSALYFCASSLGLAGETQYFGPGTRLLVL.

V and J are TRBV19 and TRBJ1-3; 8 bases match TRBD1. Germline V gene data show CDR1 as LNHDA and CDR2 as SQIVND (reference sequence). J gave up 2 bases and V 7 bases, and 4 bases lay outside the gene matches. The CDR3 has 14 residues. The DNA for the CDR3 is TGTGCCAGTAAACCGGACAGGGCTGGAAACACCATATATTTT. Protein: CASKPDRAGNTIYF.

This chain joins TRBV6-1 and TRBJ1-5; D is unclear. The V and J ends lost 7 bases and 2 bases respectively, with 12 bases between them. The CDR3 is 14 residues long. Germline assignment: CDR1 MNHNS and CDR2 SASEGT. DNA of the CDR3: TGTGCCAGCACGACGGTTCTAGGCAATCAGCCCCAGCATTTT. The encoded protein is CASTTVLGNQPQHF.

J is TRBJ2-1 and V is TRBV18, with TRBD1 matching 8 bases. This CDR3 region has 15 residues. The germline CDR1 and CDR2 sequences are KGHSH and LQKENI. The V gene end was trimmed by 4 bases and the J gene end by 5 bases; junction bases not matched to a gene: 7. The CDR3 bases are TGTGCCAGCTCACTTTCGACAGGGGCGGACAATGAGCAGTTCTTC. It encodes CASSLSTGADNEQFF.